The 21 T cell receptor beta chains reported below all come from one sample, sequenced in a study of cytomegalovirus exposure and HLA in healthy donors. The PCR made use of 60 Vbeta and 13 Jbeta primers. Assay used: immunoSEQ multiplex PCR; TCRdb lists only in-frame clones, some missing. Its clone listing holds tens of thousands of clones. Sequenced: PBMCs. The receptor set was obtained from a man between 50 and 59 years old in good health and CMV-seropositive.

DNA for the CDR3: TGTGCCAGCGCAGACAGGGCCGGGAACACTGAAGCTTTCTTT. It specifies CASADRAGNTEAFF. The chain couples TRBV18 to TRBJ1-1, with 7 positions matching TRBD1. J gave up 1 base and V 8 bases, and 7 bases lay outside the gene matches. Per the germline V gene, CDR1 is KGHSH and CDR2 is LQKENI. The CDR3 extends over 14 amino acids.

The rearrangement uses TRBV5-1 and TRBJ1-1; 9 positions match TRBD1. V was pared by 0 bases and J by 7 bases, with 4 bases of the junction left unmatched. The CDR3 extends over 14 amino acids. Germline loops: CDR1 SGHRS, CDR2 YFSETQ. CDR3 sequence (DNA): TGCGCCAGCAGCTTGGCTTCGGGACAGGGTGAAGCTTTCTTT. Translating it yields CASSLASGQGEAFF.

In DNA, the CDR3 is TGCGCCAGCAGCCCGGAGCTTACTAGCGGTGACTACGAGCAGTACTTC. Encoded protein: CASSPELTSGDYEQYF. The chain uses TRBV4-3 and TRBJ2-7; 8 nucleotides line up with TRBD2. V trimming: 4 bases; J trimming: 3 bases; junction bases outside the gene matches: 11. The CDR3 has 16 residues. Germline lookup yields CDR1 LGHNA and CDR2 YSLEER.

The chain joins TRBV9 to TRBJ1-4; D possibly corresponds to TRBD1 (5 bases). In germline, CDR1 is SGDLS, CDR2 YYNGEE. The CDR3 totals 15 residues. Trimming removed 5 bases at V and 8 bases at J, with 19 bases between. The CDR3 nucleotides are TGTGCCAGCAGTGATTCCCAGGGCCTAGGGGAAAAACTGTTTTTT. Protein sequence: CASSDSQGLGEKLFF.

The chain is built from TRBV30 and TRBJ2-5; 9 nucleotides match TRBD2. The germline V gene encodes CDR1 GTSNPN and CDR2 SVGIG (reference sequence). V was pared by 3 bases and J by 2 bases, with 1 base of the junction left unmatched. The CDR3 contains 13 residues. The CDR3 sequence: CAWRTSGQETQYF. The CDR3 DNA follows: TGTGCCTGGAGGACTAGCGGACAAGAGACCCAGTACTTC.

The gene calls are TRBV28 and TRBJ1-3, with TRBD1 as a possible D gene (6 bases). The CDR3 extends over 16 amino acids. Deletions cut 4 bases from V and 4 bases from J, with 17 bases between. CDR1 MDHEN and CDR2 SYDVKM come from the germline V gene. The CDR3 spells CASSSYAAGQGNTIYF. Here the CDR3 DNA reads TGTGCCAGCAGTTCTTATGCCGCAGGACAGGGAAACACCATATATTTT.

CDR3 amino acids: CASSYAVPNTEAFF. CDR3 in DNA: TGTGCCAGCAGCTACGCGGTCCCAAACACTGAAGCTTTCTTT. The V call is TRBV7-2, the J call TRBJ1-1; no reliable D call. Germline CDR1 reads SGHTA; CDR2 reads FQGNSA. The CDR3 has 14 residues. Deletions cut 4 bases from V and 2 bases from J, with 11 bases between.

The chain carries TRBV7-9 and TRBJ1-2, with TRBD1 matching over 8 bases. The CDR3 runs 14 residues. Germline loops: CDR1 SEHNR, CDR2 FQNEAQ (reference sequence). The V segment lost 8 bases and the J segment 3 bases; nucleotides outside the gene matches: 8. The CDR3 DNA is TGTGCCAGCGGACGGGGGACAGGCGACTATGGCTACACCTTC. Amino acid sequence: CASGRGTGDYGYTF.

CDR3 sequence (DNA): TGTGCCAGCAGTGGGACCGTGGACAGGGGGCTAACTGAAGCTTTCTTT. As protein: CASSGTVDRGLTEAFF. The rearrangement links TRBV2 to TRBJ1-1; 11 bases are shared with TRBD1. This CDR3 comprises 16 residues. Germline lookup yields CDR1 SNHLY and CDR2 FYNNEI. With V trimmed by 4 bases and J by 5 bases, 9 bases remained unmatched.

The chain employs TRBV7-9 and TRBJ2-7; 9 positions match TRBD2. This CDR3 contains 15 residues. The V and J ends lost 5 bases and 4 bases, in that order; junction bases with no gene match: 9. Germline values: CDR1 SEHNR, CDR2 FQNEAQ (reference sequence). The CDR3 nucleotides are TGTGCCAGCAGCCCTTCGGGGAGCGGGGGGTACGAGCAGTACTTC. Its translation: CASSPSGSGGYEQYF.

The chain employs TRBV10-3 and TRBJ1-2, with 7 positions matching TRBD1. Losses at the gene ends were 3 bases for V and 2 bases for J; bases not matched to a gene: 3. CDR1 and CDR2 from the germline V gene are ENHRY and SYGVKD. The CDR3 totals 14 residues. The CDR3 spells CAISELGQNYGYTF. The DNA for the CDR3 is TGTGCCATCAGTGAACTGGGACAGAACTATGGCTACACCTTC.

V usage is TRBV25-1 and J usage is TRBJ2-3; 8 bases fit TRBD2. The CDR3 extends over 12 amino acids. V was pared by 6 bases and J by 13 bases, with 9 bases of the junction left unmatched. Germline CDR1 is MGHDK and CDR2 is SYGVNS. The CDR3 coding sequence is TGTGCCAGCAGCTTTAGCGGGAACCATGAGTATTTT. This codes for CASSFSGNHEYF.

The CDR3 bases are TGTGCCTGGACCCCACTTCCCATTTACCGGGACACCATATATTTT. Translating it yields CAWTPLPIYRDTIYF. J is TRBJ1-3 and V is TRBV30; D unclear. Trimming removed 4 bases at V and 8 bases at J, with 21 bases between. Germline assignment: CDR1 GTSNPN and CDR2 SVGIG (reference sequence). There are 15 residues in the CDR3.

The V and J genes are TRBV11-3 and TRBJ1-1; tentative D call: TRBD1 (5 bases). Germline loops: CDR1 SGHNT, CDR2 YENEEA. The CDR3 is 14 amino acids. With 3 bases removed from V and 4 bases from J, the gap between germline ends came to 12 bases. The CDR3 reads CASSFGGGGTEAFF. The CDR3 region has the DNA TGTGCCAGCAGCTTCGGCGGGGGAGGCACTGAAGCTTTCTTT.

This rearrangement joins TRBV30 to TRBJ1-1, with D unresolved. Germline V gives CDR1 GTSNPN, CDR2 SVGIG (reference sequence). The CDR3 runs 14 residues. Trimming left V 3 bases short and J 3 bases short, with 14 bases between. The CDR3 DNA is TGTGCCTGGAGCGAGGGAGTTTCGGACACTGAAGCTTTCTTT. Amino acids: CAWSEGVSDTEAFF.

The V gene is TRBV7-3, the J gene TRBJ1-1; the D gene is possibly TRBD1 (5 bases). Germline V lookup: CDR1 SGHTA, CDR2 FQGTGA. The ends were cut back, 5 bases at V and 5 bases at J, with 12 bases in the middle. This CDR3 spans 13 amino acids. The CDR3 DNA sequence: TGTGCCAGCAGCAAGACTGGGGGGACTGAAGCTTTCTTT. It encodes CASSKTGGTEAFF.

CDR3 nucleotides: TGTGCCAGCAGTGAAGCGCTTCATGCGGGAGGGCCATTAGATACGCAGTATTTT. Protein: CASSEALHAGGPLDTQYF. The chain is built from TRBV6-1 and TRBJ2-3; TRBD2 matches 9 bases. V was clipped by 0 bases and J by 5 bases; unmatched bases: 12. There are 18 residues in the CDR3. Germline values: CDR1 MNHNS, CDR2 SASEGT.

A remark on this clone: One junction end does not reproduce the germline sequence, and a read error may be involved. This rearrangement joins TRBV7-7 to TRBJ2-2; TRBD1 is a possible D gene (5 bases). Germline V CDR1 and CDR2: SSHAT, FNYEAQ (reference sequence). This CDR3 is 15 amino acids long. The CDR3 protein is CASSKAGPLTGELFF. Here the CDR3 DNA reads TGTGCTAGCAGTAAAGCAGGGCCGCTCACCGGGGAGCTGTTTTTT.

The chain is built from TRBV7-9 and TRBJ2-3, with a tentative D call TRBD2 (5 bases). The CDR3 is 15 amino acids. Germline lookup yields CDR1 SEHNR and CDR2 FQNEAQ (reference sequence). V lost 2 bases to trimming and J lost 1 base, with 10 bases between them. CDR3 amino acids: CASSLWESRTDTQYF. The CDR3, as DNA: TGTGCCAGCAGCTTATGGGAGTCGCGCACAGATACGCAGTATTTT. The variable domain in full, completed from reference TRBV7-9 and TRBJ2-3, reads DTGVSQNPRHKITKRGQNVTFRCDPISEHNRLYWYRQTLGQGPEFLTYFQNEAQLEKSRLLSDRFSAERPKGSFSTLEIQRTEQGDSAMYLCASSLWESRTDTQYFGPGTRLTVL.

The chain couples TRBV4-3 to TRBJ2-1; tentatively, D is TRBD1 (5 bases). Germline V lookup: CDR1 LGHNA, CDR2 YSLEER. V lost 0 bases and J 5 bases, leaving 8 bases between the germline ends. CDR3 length: 14 residues. CDR3: CASSQDPGHNEQFF. CDR3 sequence (DNA): TGCGCCAGCAGCCAAGATCCAGGGCACAATGAGCAGTTCTTC.

The chain recombines TRBV5-1 with TRBJ1-2; D is unresolved. CDR1 and CDR2 (germline): SGHRS, YFSETQ. The CDR3 length is 14 residues. Trimming took off 5 bases at V and 4 bases at J, with 15 bases between the two ends. The CDR3 region has the DNA TGCGCCAGCAGTTTCCTTGCGGGCGGCTATGGCTACACCTTC. Protein sequence: CASSFLAGGYGYTF.